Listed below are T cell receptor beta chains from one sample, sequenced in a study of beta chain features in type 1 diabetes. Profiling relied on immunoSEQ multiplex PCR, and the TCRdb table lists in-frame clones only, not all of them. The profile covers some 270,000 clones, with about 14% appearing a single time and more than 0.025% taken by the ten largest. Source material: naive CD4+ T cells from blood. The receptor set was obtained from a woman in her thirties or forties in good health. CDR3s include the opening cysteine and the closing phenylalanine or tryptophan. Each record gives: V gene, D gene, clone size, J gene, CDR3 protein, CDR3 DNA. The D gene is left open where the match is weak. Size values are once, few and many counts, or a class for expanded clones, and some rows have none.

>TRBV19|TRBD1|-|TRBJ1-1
CASTHLTGQANTEAFF
TGTGCCAGTACCCACTTAACCGGACAGGCGAACACTGAAGCTTTCTTT
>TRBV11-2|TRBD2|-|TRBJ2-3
CASSLGRGGPPDTQYF
TGTGCCAGCAGCTTAGGGCGGGGGGGCCCCCCAGATACGCAGTATTTT
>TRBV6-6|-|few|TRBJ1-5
CASSSYRGNQPQHF
TGTGCCAGCAGTTCTTATCGGGGGAATCAGCCCCAGCATTTT
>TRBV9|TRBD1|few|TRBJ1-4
CASSGSGTVNEKLFF
TGTGCCAGCAGCGGGTCCGGGACAGTTAATGAAAAACTGTTTTTT
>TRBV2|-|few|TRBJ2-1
CASSVAGGAYNEQFF
TGTGCCAGCAGTGTTGCGGGCGGGGCCTACAATGAGCAGTTCTTC
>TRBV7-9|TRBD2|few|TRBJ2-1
CASRLAGGPPLEQFF
TGTGCCAGCAGATTAGCGGGGGGGCCCCCGCTTGAGCAGTTCTTC
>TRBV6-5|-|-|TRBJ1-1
CATHRARGTEAFF
TGTGCCACCCACAGGGCTCGCGGCACTGAAGCTTTCTTT
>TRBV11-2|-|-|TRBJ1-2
CASSPIRGQFLYGYTF
TGTGCCAGCAGCCCGATTCGAGGACAGTTTCTCTATGGCTACACCTTC
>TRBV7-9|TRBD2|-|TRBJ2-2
CASSLTGGETGELFF
TGTGCCAGCAGCTTAACGGGGGGAGAAACCGGGGAGCTGTTTTTT
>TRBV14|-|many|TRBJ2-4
CASSQVPSNIQYF
TGTGCCAGCAGCCAAGTTCCGTCGAACATTCAGTACTTC
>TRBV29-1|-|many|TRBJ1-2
CSVGGNYGYTF
TGCAGCGTCGGGGGGAACTATGGCTACACCTTC